The entry below describes one T cell receptor beta chain. The antigen remains unidentified. These data belong to a study of cytomegalovirus exposure and HLA in healthy donors. Regarding the study as a whole: Some TCR beta chains (over 150 of them) were listed as cytomegalovirus-associated. An Asian-associated ancestry cluster reportedly showed fewer N-insertions than the approximately 620-donor mean in a later analysis.

CDR1 is SGHRS, CDR2 YFSETQ, per germline. Unmatched junction bases numbered 5, after V lost 0 bases and J lost 4 bases. The CDR3 extends over 15 amino acids. This PCR relied on a set of 60 Vbeta primers and 13 Jbeta primers. The method was immunoSEQ multiplex PCR; TCRdb's version includes in-frame clones alone and lacks a portion of them. The table includes over 200,000 clones, 85% to 90% detected once. No CMV serostatus was recorded for this donor. Material for sequencing was PBMCs. The V call is TRBV5-1, the J call TRBJ2-5; 8 positions match TRBD1. The sequence was collected from a human donor in good health. CDR3 region: CASSLARQGPETQYF. DNA of the CDR3: TGCGCCAGCAGCTTGGCAAGACAGGGGCCAGAGACCCAGTACTTC.